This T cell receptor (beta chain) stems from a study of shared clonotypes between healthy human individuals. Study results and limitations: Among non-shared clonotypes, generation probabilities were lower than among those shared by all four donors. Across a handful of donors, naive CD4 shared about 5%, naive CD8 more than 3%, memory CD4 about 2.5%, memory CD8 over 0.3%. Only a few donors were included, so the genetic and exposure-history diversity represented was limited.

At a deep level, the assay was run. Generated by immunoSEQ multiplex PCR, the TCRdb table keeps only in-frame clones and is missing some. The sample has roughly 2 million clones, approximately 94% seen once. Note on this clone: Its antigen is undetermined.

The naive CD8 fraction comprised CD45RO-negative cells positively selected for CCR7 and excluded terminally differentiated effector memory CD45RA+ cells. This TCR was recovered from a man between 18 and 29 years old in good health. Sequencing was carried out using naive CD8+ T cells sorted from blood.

CDR3 sequence: CASSPFGGEADTQYF. The CDR3 nucleotides read TGTGCCAGCAGCCCTTTCGGCGGAGAAGCAGATACGCAGTATTTT. The chain employs TRBV7-8 and TRBJ2-3; no definite D call. From germline, CDR1 is SGHVS and CDR2 FQNEAQ. Trimming took off 5 bases at V and 4 bases at J, with 16 bases between the two ends. The CDR3 spans 15 residues.